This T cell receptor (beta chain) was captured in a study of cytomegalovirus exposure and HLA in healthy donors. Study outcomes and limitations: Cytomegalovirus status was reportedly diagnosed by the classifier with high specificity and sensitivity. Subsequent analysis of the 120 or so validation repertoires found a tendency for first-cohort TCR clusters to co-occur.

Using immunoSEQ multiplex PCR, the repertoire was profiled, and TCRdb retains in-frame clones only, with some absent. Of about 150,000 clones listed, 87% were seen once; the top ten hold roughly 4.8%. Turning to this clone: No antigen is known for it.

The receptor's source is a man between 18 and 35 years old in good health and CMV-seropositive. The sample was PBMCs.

The CDR3: CAWSVAGYEQYF. The CDR3 DNA is TGTGCCTGGAGTGTAGCGGGCTACGAGCAGTACTTC. This rearrangement joins TRBV30 to TRBJ2-7; a possible D gene is TRBD2 (6 bases). V lost 0 bases, J lost 3 bases, and 6 bases lay in between. Germline lookup yields CDR1 GTSNPN and CDR2 SVGIG (reference sequence). The CDR3 totals 12 residues.